These 28 T cell receptor beta chains were sequenced from one sample in a study of vaccination effects on CD4 cells after COVID-19. Viral peptide pool expansion of antigen-specific CD4+ T cells preceded sequencing in the ViraFEST assay. At the end of 10 days of culture, CD4+ T cells were isolated. Vaccinees lacked prior SARS-CoV-2 infection and tested negative for nucleocapsid antibodies. Using immunoSEQ multiplex PCR, the repertoire was profiled, and TCRdb retains in-frame clones only, with some absent. The table records over 25,000 clones, around 72% of them present only once. Their specific antigens are unknown. This material consisted of CD4+ T cells from PBMCs cultured with SARS-CoV-2 spike peptides, taken before COVID-19 vaccination. These TCRs come from a human donor who received a COVID-19 vaccine.

The J gene is TRBJ2-7, the V gene TRBV10-3; D is uncertain. Trimming took 2 bases from V and 0 from J, leaving 11 bases between them. The length of the CDR3 is 15 residues. The germline CDR1 and CDR2 sequences are ENHRY and SYGVKD. The CDR3 spells CAISEGPQSSYEQYF. CDR3 coding DNA: TGTGCCATCAGTGAGGGACCGCAAAGCTCCTACGAGCAGTACTTC.

The V gene is TRBV6-2 or TRBV6-3, the J gene TRBJ2-1, with D unclear. In germline, CDR1 is MNHEY, CDR2 SVGEGT. V lost 2 bases to trimming and J lost 10 bases, with 15 bases between them. This CDR3 is built from 14 residues. The CDR3 DNA sequence: TGTGCCAGCAGTTACCGGATGTCTAGAGCGGAGCAGTTCTTC. Its translation: CASSYRMSRAEQFF.

The rearrangement links TRBV9 to TRBJ2-1; D ambiguous. The CDR3 totals 11 residues. V was clipped by 7 bases and J by 7 bases, with 9 bases between them. Germline-derived CDR1 and CDR2 are SGDLS and YYNGEE. The CDR3 reads CASGRGNEQFF. The DNA for the CDR3 is TGTGCCAGCGGCCGCGGTAATGAGCAGTTCTTC.

V gene TRBV6-5 combines with J gene TRBJ2-1; 12 bases are a match to TRBD2. Germline-derived CDR1 and CDR2 are MNHEY and SVGAGI. With 2 bases clipped from V and 5 bases from J, the junction kept 4 bases outside the gene matches. The CDR3 covers 16 residues. The CDR3 is CASSYPRTSGDNEQFF. The DNA for the CDR3 is TGTGCCAGCAGTTACCCTCGGACTAGCGGGGACAATGAGCAGTTCTTC.

V usage is TRBV3-1 (or the pseudogene TRBV3-2) and J usage is TRBJ1-4; possibly TRBD1 for D (5 bases). From germline, CDR1 is LGHDT and CDR2 YNNKEL (reference sequence). Deletions cut 1 base from V and 8 bases from J, with 8 bases between. The CDR3 length is 13 residues. The CDR3 region is CASSQGGAEKLFF. Here the CDR3 DNA reads TGTGCCAGCAGCCAAGGGGGCGCCGAAAAACTGTTTTTT.

The CDR3 bases are TGCGCCAGCAGCCAACCCCCGTGGACGGGCTACGAGCAGTACTTC. Amino acids: CASSQPPWTGYEQYF. The V and J genes are TRBV4-1 and TRBJ2-7; D gene unclear. V lost 2 bases to trimming and J lost 3 bases, with 14 bases between them. The CDR3 runs 15 residues. Germline lookup yields CDR1 MGHRA and CDR2 YSYEKL.

For this clone: A junction end diverges from the germline sequence, so it may reflect a read error. The chain employs TRBV29-1 and TRBJ2-5, with D hard to call. The CDR3 runs 10 residues. Looked up from germline, CDR1 is SQVTM and CDR2 is ANQGSEA. CDR3 residues: CSVEDETQYF. CDR3 bases: TGCAGCGTGGAAGACGAGACCCAGTACTTC.

The chain joins TRBV5-6 to TRBJ2-1, with TRBD2 matching 7 bases. The CDR3 loop spans 14 amino acids. V was pared by 4 bases and J by 5 bases, with 6 bases of the junction left unmatched. The germline gives CDR1 SGHDT, CDR2 YYEEEE. CDR3 sequence reads: CASSLGRPDNEQFF. The CDR3 DNA is TGTGCCAGCAGCCTCGGGAGGCCCGACAATGAGCAGTTCTTC. Together with reference TRBV5-6 and TRBJ2-1, the CDR3 gives the full variable domain: DAGVTQSPTHLIKTRGQQVTLRCSPKSGHDTVSWYQQALGQGPQFIFQYYEEEERQRGNFPDRFSGHQFPNYSSELNVNALLLGDSALYLCASSLGRPDNEQFFGPGTRLTVL.

The chain combines TRBV5-5 with TRBJ1-5; no firm D call. Trimming left V 5 bases short and J 1 base short, with 13 bases between. Germline V CDR1 and CDR2: SGHKS, YYEKEE (reference sequence). The CDR3 is 15 amino acids. In DNA form, the CDR3 reads TGTGCCAGCAGTTCTGACGCATTGAGCAATCAGCCCCAGCATTTT. It specifies CASSSDALSNQPQHF.

The chain couples TRBV27 to TRBJ2-5, with 7 positions matching TRBD1. Unmatched junction bases numbered 5, after V lost 5 bases and J lost 2 bases. CDR1 and CDR2 (germline): MNHEY, SMNVEV (reference sequence). The CDR3 is made up of 14 amino acids. As DNA, the CDR3 is TGTGCCAGCAGTACCCGGACAGGTCAAGAGACCCAGTACTTC. It yields the protein CASSTRTGQETQYF.

The rearrangement joins TRBV3-1 (or the pseudogene TRBV3-2) to TRBJ2-2, with 11 positions matching TRBD2. With V trimmed by 2 bases and J by 2 bases, 4 bases remained unmatched. Per germline, CDR1 LGHDT and CDR2 YNNKEL (reference sequence). There are 17 residues in the CDR3. Here the CDR3 DNA reads TGTGCCAGCAGCCAACCTACTAGCGGGGGAAACACCGGGGAGCTGTTTTTT. The encoded protein is CASSQPTSGGNTGELFF.

On this clone itself: One end of the junction varies from germline; a read error may be responsible. V is TRBV7-7 and J is TRBJ2-7; no firm D call. Germline V gene sequence: CDR1 SSHAT, CDR2 FNYEAQ (reference sequence). The CDR3 has 14 amino acids. In DNA, the CDR3 is TGTGCTAGCAGCCCCTCCGGGTCTCCCTACGAGCAGTACTTC. Protein sequence: CASSPSGSPYEQYF.

This chain joins TRBV24-1 and TRBJ1-5, with D tentatively TRBD1 (6 bases). CDR1 KGHDR and CDR2 SFDVKD come from the germline V gene. Trimming removed 7 bases from V and 7 bases from J, with 16 bases in between. The CDR3 has 14 amino acids. In nucleotides, the CDR3 is TGTGCCACCAGCCTGACAGGAGTCGCACAGCCCCAGCATTTT. Encoded protein: CATSLTGVAQPQHF.

V and J are TRBV2 and TRBJ2-4, with TRBD2 identical over 11 bases. After removal of 8 bases from V and 0 bases from J, the junction contained 6 bases not matched to a gene. The germline CDR1 and CDR2 sequences are SNHLY and FYNNEI. This CDR3 is built from 16 residues. CDR3 region: CASGLAGGGAKNIQYF. The CDR3 DNA follows: TGTGCCAGCGGGTTAGCGGGAGGGGGAGCCAAAAACATTCAGTACTTC.

The chain joins TRBV7-6 to TRBJ1-2, with D hard to call. The V end was cut by 1 base, the J end by 4 bases, with 13 bases between. The germline gives CDR1 SGHVS, CDR2 FNYEAQ. This CDR3 region has 15 residues. The chain's CDR3 is CASSLEPGISYGYTF. The CDR3 coding sequence is TGTGCCAGCAGCTTAGAACCGGGGATCTCCTATGGCTACACCTTC.

The rearrangement uses TRBV11-3 and TRBJ2-3, with a tentative D call TRBD2 (5 bases). The CDR3 covers 15 residues. Looked up from germline, CDR1 is SGHNT and CDR2 is YENEEA. V was clipped by 1 base and J by 5 bases, with 13 bases between them. In nucleotides, the CDR3 is TGTGCCAGCAGCTTAGGCGCTAGCAGCCGAGATACGCAGTATTTT. Translating gives CASSLGASSRDTQYF. Full variable domain (missing parts from reference TRBV11-3 and TRBJ2-3): EAGVVQSPRYKIIEKKQPVAFWCNPISGHNTLYWYLQNLGQGPELLIRYENEEAVDDSQLPKDRFSAERLKGVDSTLKIQPAELGDSAVYLCASSLGASSRDTQYFGPGTRLTVL.

This clone has more than one count but fewer than ten. The gene calls are TRBV2 and TRBJ2-3; D remains unclear. The CDR3 spans 11 residues. Germline V gene data show CDR1 as SNHLY and CDR2 as FYNNEI. V lost 3 bases to trimming and J lost 4 bases, with 2 bases between them. Written as DNA, the CDR3 is TGTGCCAGCAGTGAGTCAGATACGCAGTATTTT. The encoded protein is CASSESDTQYF.

The gene calls are TRBV30 and TRBJ2-1, with 9 bases aligning to TRBD2. Germline lookup yields CDR1 GTSNPN and CDR2 SVGIG (reference sequence). J lost 7 bases, V lost 1 base, and 14 bases had no gene match. The CDR3 loop spans 17 amino acids. CDR3 in amino acids: CAWSDLWGREGRNEQFF. The CDR3 DNA reads as TGTGCCTGGAGTGACCTTTGGGGGCGGGAGGGTAGAAATGAGCAGTTCTTC.

V usage is TRBV27 and J usage is TRBJ2-7; D unresolved. The V and J ends lost 0 bases and 5 bases respectively, with 14 bases between them. The CDR3 contains 15 residues. Germline CDR1 is MNHEY and CDR2 is SMNVEV (reference sequence). The CDR3 here is CASSLSGRSPHEQYF. CDR3 nucleotides: TGTGCCAGCAGTTTATCAGGACGTTCACCCCACGAGCAGTACTTC.

The chain couples TRBV25-1 to TRBJ2-3, with 13 nucleotides matching TRBD2. CDR3 length: 15 residues. J was trimmed by 4 bases and V by 5 bases; bases with no gene match: 3. Germline CDR1 and CDR2: MGHDK and SYGVNS. CDR3 in amino acids: CASSRTSGSADTQYF. CDR3 nucleotide sequence: TGTGCCAGCAGTCGGACTAGCGGGAGTGCAGATACGCAGTATTTT.

The chain combines TRBV18 with TRBJ1-1; 8 nucleotides align to TRBD1. The ends lost 4 bases at V and 5 bases at J; junction bases unmatched: 9. Germline loops: CDR1 KGHSH, CDR2 LQKENI. This CDR3 spans 15 amino acids. CDR3 region: CASSLRQGKVTEAFF. CDR3 DNA sequence: TGTGCCAGCTCACTACGACAGGGGAAGGTAACTGAAGCTTTCTTT.

This rearrangement joins TRBV28 to TRBJ2-7, with D possibly matching TRBD1 (6 bases). Germline V gene lookup returns CDR1 MDHEN and CDR2 SYDVKM. The V gene lost 8 bases and the J gene lost 2 bases, with 10 bases spanning the gap. CDR3 length equals 12 residues. The CDR3, as DNA: TGTGCCAGCTGGGGGCAGACCTACGAGCAGTACTTC. Protein sequence: CASWGQTYEQYF.

V is TRBV9 and J is TRBJ2-7, with D possibly matching TRBD2 (6 bases). Germline CDR1 SGDLS, CDR2 YYNGEE. CDR3 length equals 15 residues. The V and J ends lost 4 bases and 1 base respectively, with 15 bases between them. Here the CDR3 DNA reads TGTGCCAGCAGCCCCCACGGGCGGGGTTCCTACGAGCAGTACTTC. It is translated as CASSPHGRGSYEQYF.

The gene calls are TRBV18 and TRBJ2-3; TRBD2 is a possible D gene (5 bases). Germline V lookup: CDR1 KGHSH, CDR2 LQKENI. CDR3 length equals 14 residues. Trimming cost V 6 bases and J 1 base, with 11 bases left between them. The DNA of the CDR3 is TGTGCCAGCTCCACGAGGGCACGCACAGATACGCAGTATTTT. Translation: CASSTRARTDTQYF.

V usage is TRBV30 and J usage is TRBJ2-2, with D perhaps given as TRBD1 or TRBD2 (6 bases each). CDR1 and CDR2 (germline): GTSNPN, SVGIG (reference sequence). The V end lost 5 bases, the J end lost 6 bases, and 16 bases lay between the germline ends. The length of the CDR3 is 14 residues. CDR3 loop: CAWGGRGLAGELFF. CDR3 bases: TGTGCCTGGGGGGGGCGGGGACTGGCCGGGGAGCTGTTTTTT.

This clone was detected a few times. DNA of the CDR3: TGTGCCAGCAGCTTCGGGACAGGGGGGAATAGCAATCAGCCCCAGCATTTT. The encoded protein is CASSFGTGGNSNQPQHF. J is TRBJ1-5 and V is TRBV5-7; 11 bases are shared with TRBD1. TRBV5-7 belongs to the ORF category, with a function that is uncertain. The CDR3 consists of 17 residues. Trimming cost V 2 bases and J 0 bases; bases outside gene matches: 4.

V usage is TRBV18 and J usage is TRBJ2-2; possible D gene TRBD1, 6 bases. This CDR3 has 20 amino acids. Germline V gives CDR1 KGHSH, CDR2 LQKENI. Trimming left V 1 base short and J 0 bases short, with 21 bases between. CDR3 residues: CASSPLMLTGPPSNTGELFF. The DNA of the CDR3 is TGTGCCAGCTCACCACTAATGCTAACAGGGCCGCCTTCGAACACCGGGGAGCTGTTTTTT.

This chain links TRBV19 with TRBJ2-7, with D perhaps assigned TRBD1 or TRBD2 (5 bases each). Per the germline V gene, CDR1 is LNHDA and CDR2 is SQIVND (reference sequence). Trimming removed 5 bases from V and 0 bases from J, with 11 bases in between. This CDR3 is built from 14 residues. In nucleotides, the CDR3 is TGTGCCAGTAGTGTCGGGGACCACTCCTACGAGCAGTACTTC. It specifies CASSVGDHSYEQYF.